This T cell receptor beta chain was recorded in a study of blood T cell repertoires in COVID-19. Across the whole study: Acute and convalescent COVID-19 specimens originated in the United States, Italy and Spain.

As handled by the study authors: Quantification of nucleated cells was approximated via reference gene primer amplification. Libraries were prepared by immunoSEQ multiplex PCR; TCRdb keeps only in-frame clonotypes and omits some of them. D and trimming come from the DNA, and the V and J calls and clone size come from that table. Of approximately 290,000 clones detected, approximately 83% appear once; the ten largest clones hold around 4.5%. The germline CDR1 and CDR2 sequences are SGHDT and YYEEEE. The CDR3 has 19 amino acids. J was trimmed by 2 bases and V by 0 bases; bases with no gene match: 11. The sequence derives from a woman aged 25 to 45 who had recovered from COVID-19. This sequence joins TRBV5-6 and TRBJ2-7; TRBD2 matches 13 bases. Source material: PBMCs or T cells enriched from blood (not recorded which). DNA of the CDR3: TGTGCCAGCAGCTTGGTTGGCGGACTAGCGGGAGTATACGCCTACGAGCAGTACTTC. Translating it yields CASSLVGGLAGVYAYEQYF.